These T cell receptor beta chains were read from a single sample in a study of T cells in Graves' hyperthyroidism and ophthalmopathy. TCRdb re-called the multiplex PCR reads through MiXCR, storing one row per CDR3 protein. Altogether approximately 590,000 distinct CDR3 sequences are present, approximately 14% being singletons, with the ten largest covering roughly 7.3%. Sequenced input: blood. The receptors derive from a woman younger than 45 with Graves' hyperthyroidism. The CDR3 runs from the conserved cysteine through the conserved F or W.

V: TRBV9; CDR3: CASSSRYSGTNTGELFF
V: TRBV19; CDR3: CASRTGAGAGSNTGELFF
V: TRBV2; CDR3: CASSGSGGSNQPQHF
V: TRBV5-6; CDR3: CASSPAQQFF
V: TRBV27; CDR3: CASSLWRGGAMLETQYF
V: TRBV20-1; CDR3: CSARDIQTAYGYTF
V: TRBV27; CDR3: CASSLRGTGGYGYTF
V: TRBV19; CDR3: CASSTWTGVTEAFF
V: TRBV27; CDR3: CASSFSAGEGPGELFF
V: TRBV7-9; CDR3: CASSPRTSGRSYNEQFF
V: TRBV18; CDR3: CASSPFPKGTEAFF
V: TRBV28; CDR3: CASRRGATNEKLFF
V: TRBV9; CDR3: CASSAGLAGALEQYF
V: TRBV27; CDR3: CASSSRDRIEQFF
V: TRBV9; CDR3: CASSVGEGPYNSPLHF
V: TRBV20-1; CDR3: CSAASGSVSYEQYF
V: TRBV20-1; CDR3: CSARDRWASGGGPYEQYF
V: TRBV6-1; CDR3: CASRVIGTGTDTQYF
V: TRBV12-3/TRBV12-4; CDR3: CASSFREYGELFF
V: TRBV11-2; CDR3: CASSRISGSYNEQFF
V: TRBV27; CDR3: CAAGNTEAFF
V: TRBV5-1; CDR3: CANVRGRAGTGELFF
V: TRBV12-3/TRBV12-4; CDR3: CASSSGGSQETQYF
V: TRBV30; CDR3: CAWSSGSGTYEQYF
V: TRBV28; CDR3: CASRDPTGAFF
V: TRBV6-5; CDR3: CASSYSGHANDNEQFF
V: TRBV6-1; CDR3: CASSLRASGTREQFF
V: TRBV20-1; CDR3: CSASDLTGAGADTQYF
V: TRBV6-1; CDR3: CASSELGQTAGAF
V: TRBV5-6; CDR3: CASSLTAGYNEQFF
V: TRBV3-1; CDR3: CASSQVQGDNYGYTF
V: TRBV20-1; CDR3: CSASRSNQPQHF
V: TRBV30; CDR3: CALEPLDGANVLTF
V: TRBV20-1; CDR3: CSANSGPAYNEQFF
V: TRBV9; CDR3: CASSGSGSPSSTQYF
V: TRBV7-9; CDR3: CASSQSGTQYF
V: TRBV6-1; CDR3: CASSQLSNQPQHF
V: TRBV5-1; CDR3: CASSFGRSYGYTF
V: TRBV28; CDR3: CASRGGPNTEAFF
V: TRBV6-5; CDR3: CASSYRDSFHTEQYF
V: TRBV10-2; CDR3: CASSPGLAESIYEQYF
V: TRBV27; CDR3: CASRVSSYNEQFF
V: TRBV27; CDR3: CASSPLAEDDTDTQYF
V: TRBV12-3/TRBV12-4; CDR3: CASNSGLANEQFF
V: TRBV20-1; CDR3: CSARETVRGDYEQYF
V: TRBV12-5; CDR3: CASGLESGYSNQPQHF
V: TRBV27; CDR3: CASSLMAGSYSEQFF
V: TRBV20-1; CDR3: CSASPETGTASGANVLTF
V: TRBV12-3/TRBV12-4; CDR3: CASSYGRGTEAYRYTF
V: TRBV7-2; CDR3: CASSREVADYYEQYF
V: TRBV7-2; CDR3: CASSLPGPRRGFF
V: TRBV2; CDR3: CATTGINYEQYF
V: TRBV30; CDR3: CAWSFGEDREQFF
V: TRBV29-1; CDR3: CSVVWEVGSPLHF